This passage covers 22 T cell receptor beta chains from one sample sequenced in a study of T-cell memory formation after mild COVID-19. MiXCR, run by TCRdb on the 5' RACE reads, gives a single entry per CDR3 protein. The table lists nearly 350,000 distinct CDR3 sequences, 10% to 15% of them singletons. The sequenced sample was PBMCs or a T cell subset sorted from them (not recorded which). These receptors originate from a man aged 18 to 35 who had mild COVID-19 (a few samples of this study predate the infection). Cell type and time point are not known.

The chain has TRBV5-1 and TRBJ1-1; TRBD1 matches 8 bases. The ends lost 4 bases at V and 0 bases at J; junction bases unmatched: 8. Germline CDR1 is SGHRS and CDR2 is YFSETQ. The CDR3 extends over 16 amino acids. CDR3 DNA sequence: TGCGCCAGCAGCGGTGGACAGGGCGGAATGAACACTGAAGCTTTCTTT. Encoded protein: CASSGGQGGMNTEAFF.

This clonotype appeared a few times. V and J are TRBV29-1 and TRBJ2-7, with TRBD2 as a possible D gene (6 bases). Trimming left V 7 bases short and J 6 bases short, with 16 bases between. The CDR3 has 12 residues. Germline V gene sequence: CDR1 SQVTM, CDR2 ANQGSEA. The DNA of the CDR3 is TGCAGCGCCCGGTGGGGGGAAGGCGAGCAGTACGTC. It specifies CSARWGEGEQYV.

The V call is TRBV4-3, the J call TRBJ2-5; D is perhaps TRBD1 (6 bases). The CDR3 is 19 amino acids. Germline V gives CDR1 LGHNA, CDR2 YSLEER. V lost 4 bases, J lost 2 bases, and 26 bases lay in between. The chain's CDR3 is CASSLSPPGETDSQETQYF. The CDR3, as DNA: TGCGCCAGCAGCCTATCACCCCCGGGCGAAACGGACAGTCAAGAGACCCAGTACTTC.

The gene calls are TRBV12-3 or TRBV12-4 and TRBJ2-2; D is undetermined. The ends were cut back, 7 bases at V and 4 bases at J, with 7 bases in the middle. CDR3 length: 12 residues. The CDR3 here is CASTGSTGELFF. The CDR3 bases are TGTGCCAGCACTGGAAGCACCGGGGAGCTGTTTTTT.

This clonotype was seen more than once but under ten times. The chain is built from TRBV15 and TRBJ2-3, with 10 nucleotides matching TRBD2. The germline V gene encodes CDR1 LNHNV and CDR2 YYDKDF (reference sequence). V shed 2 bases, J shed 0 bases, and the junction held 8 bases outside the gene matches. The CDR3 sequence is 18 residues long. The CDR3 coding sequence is TGTGCCACCAGCAGAACTTCTAGCGGGGGTTCGAGCACAGATACGCAGTATTTT. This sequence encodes CATSRTSSGGSSTDTQYF.

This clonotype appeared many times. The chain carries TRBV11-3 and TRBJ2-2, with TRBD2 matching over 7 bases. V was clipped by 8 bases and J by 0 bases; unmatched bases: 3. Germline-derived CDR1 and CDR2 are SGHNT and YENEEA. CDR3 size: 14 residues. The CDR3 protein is CASRAGPNTGELFF. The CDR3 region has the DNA TGTGCCAGCCGAGCGGGGCCGAACACCGGGGAGCTGTTTTTT.

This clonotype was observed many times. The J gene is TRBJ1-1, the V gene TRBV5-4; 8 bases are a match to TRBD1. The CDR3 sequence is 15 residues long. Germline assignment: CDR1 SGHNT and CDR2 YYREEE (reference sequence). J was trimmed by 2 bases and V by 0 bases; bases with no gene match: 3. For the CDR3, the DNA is TGTGCCAGCAGCTTGGGGACAGGGCTTAACACTGAAGCTTTCTTT. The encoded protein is CASSLGTGLNTEAFF.

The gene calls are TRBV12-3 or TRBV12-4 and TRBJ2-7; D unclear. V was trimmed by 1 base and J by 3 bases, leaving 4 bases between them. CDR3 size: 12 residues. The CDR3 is CASSLVYYEQYF. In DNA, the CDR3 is TGTGCCAGCAGTTTAGTCTACTACGAGCAGTACTTC.

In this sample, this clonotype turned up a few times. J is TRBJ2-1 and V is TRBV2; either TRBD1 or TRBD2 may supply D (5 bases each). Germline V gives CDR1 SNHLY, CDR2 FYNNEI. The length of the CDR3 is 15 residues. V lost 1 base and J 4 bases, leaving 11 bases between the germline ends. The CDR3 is CASSEGSGPYNEQFF. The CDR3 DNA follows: TGTGCCAGCAGTGAAGGGTCGGGGCCATACAATGAGCAGTTCTTC.

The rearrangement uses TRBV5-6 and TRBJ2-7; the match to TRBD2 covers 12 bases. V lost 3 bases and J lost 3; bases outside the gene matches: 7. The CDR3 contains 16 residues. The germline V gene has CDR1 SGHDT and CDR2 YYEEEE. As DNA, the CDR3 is TGTGCCAGCAGCTGGGGACTAGCGGGCACTCACTACGAGCAGTACTTC. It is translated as CASSWGLAGTHYEQYF.

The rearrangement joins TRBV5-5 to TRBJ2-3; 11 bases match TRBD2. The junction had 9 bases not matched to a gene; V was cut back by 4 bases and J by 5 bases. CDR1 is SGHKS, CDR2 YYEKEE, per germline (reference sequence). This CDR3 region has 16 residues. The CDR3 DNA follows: TGTGCCAGCAGCCCGCCCCTAGCGGGGGGTGTAGATACGCAGTATTTT. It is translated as CASSPPLAGGVDTQYF.

The CDR3 sequence: CASSRDRGYQTQYF. The CDR3 DNA is TGCGCCAGCAGCCGGGACAGGGGGTATCAGACCCAGTACTTC. The rearrangement links TRBV5-1 to TRBJ2-5; 11 bases are a match to TRBD1. With 4 bases clipped from V and 6 bases from J, the junction kept 5 bases outside the gene matches. The CDR3 covers 14 residues. CDR1 is SGHRS, CDR2 YFSETQ, per germline.

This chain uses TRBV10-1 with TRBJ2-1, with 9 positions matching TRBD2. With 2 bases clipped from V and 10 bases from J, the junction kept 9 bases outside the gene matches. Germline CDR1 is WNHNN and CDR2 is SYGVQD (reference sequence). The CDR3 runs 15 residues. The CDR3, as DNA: TGCGCCAGCAGTGAGAGGCTAGCGGGACTAGGCGAGCAGTTCTTC. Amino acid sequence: CASSERLAGLGEQFF.

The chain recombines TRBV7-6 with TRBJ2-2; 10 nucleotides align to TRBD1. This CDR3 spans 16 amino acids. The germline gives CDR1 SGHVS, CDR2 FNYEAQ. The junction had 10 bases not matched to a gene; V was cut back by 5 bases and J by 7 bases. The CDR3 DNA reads TGTGCCAGCAGCCCCAGACAGGGGGCGCTTGTCGGGGAGCTGTTTTTT. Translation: CASSPRQGALVGELFF. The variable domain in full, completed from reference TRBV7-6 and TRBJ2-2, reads GAGVSQSPRYKVTKRGQDVALRCDPISGHVSLYWYRQALGQGPEFLTYFNYEAQQDKSGLPNDRFSAERPEGSISTLTIQRTEQRDSAMYRCASSPRQGALVGELFFGEGSRLTVL.

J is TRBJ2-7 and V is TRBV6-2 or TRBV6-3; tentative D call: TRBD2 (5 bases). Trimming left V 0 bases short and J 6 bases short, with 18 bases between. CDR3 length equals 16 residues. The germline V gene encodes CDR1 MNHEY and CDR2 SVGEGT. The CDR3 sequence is CASSYSMVAGVGEQYV. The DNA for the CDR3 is TGTGCCAGCAGTTACTCGATGGTGGCCGGGGTGGGCGAGCAGTACGTC.

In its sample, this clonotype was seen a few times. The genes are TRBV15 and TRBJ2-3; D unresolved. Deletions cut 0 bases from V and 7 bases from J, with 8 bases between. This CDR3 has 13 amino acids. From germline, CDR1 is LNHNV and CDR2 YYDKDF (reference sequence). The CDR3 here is CATSRETPNTQYF. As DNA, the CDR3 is TGTGCCACCAGCAGAGAAACACCGAATACGCAGTATTTT.

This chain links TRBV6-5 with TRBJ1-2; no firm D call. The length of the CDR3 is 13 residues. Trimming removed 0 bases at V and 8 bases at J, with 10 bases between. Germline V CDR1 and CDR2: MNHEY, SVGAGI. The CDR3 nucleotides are TGTGCCAGCAGTTACTCGCAATCTTGGGGCTACACCTTC. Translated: CASSYSQSWGYTF.

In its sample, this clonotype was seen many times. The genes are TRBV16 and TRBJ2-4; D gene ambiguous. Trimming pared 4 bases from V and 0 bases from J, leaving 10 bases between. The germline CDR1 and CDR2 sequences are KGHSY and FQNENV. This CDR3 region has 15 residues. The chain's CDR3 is CASSPREVAKNIQYF. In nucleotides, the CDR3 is TGTGCCAGCAGCCCACGAGAGGTAGCCAAAAACATTCAGTACTTC. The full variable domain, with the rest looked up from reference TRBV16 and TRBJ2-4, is GEEVAQTPKHLVRGEGQKAKLYCAPIKGHSYVFWYQQVLKNEFKFLISFQNENVFDETGMPKERFSAKCLPNSPCSLEIQATKLEDSAVYFCASSPREVAKNIQYFGAGTRLSVL.

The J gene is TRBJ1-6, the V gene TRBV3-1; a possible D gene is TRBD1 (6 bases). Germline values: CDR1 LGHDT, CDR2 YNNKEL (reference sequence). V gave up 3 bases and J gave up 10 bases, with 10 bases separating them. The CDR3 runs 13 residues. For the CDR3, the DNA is TGTGCCAGCAGCCAGAAAGGGGGATCACCCCTCCACTTT. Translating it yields CASSQKGGSPLHF.

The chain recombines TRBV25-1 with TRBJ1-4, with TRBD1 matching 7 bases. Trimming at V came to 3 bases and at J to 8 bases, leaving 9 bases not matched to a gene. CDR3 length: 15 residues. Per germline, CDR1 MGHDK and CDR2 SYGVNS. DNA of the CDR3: TGTGCCAGCAGTGATAGCAGGGGGGCTCGGGAAAAACTGTTTTTT. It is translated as CASSDSRGAREKLFF.

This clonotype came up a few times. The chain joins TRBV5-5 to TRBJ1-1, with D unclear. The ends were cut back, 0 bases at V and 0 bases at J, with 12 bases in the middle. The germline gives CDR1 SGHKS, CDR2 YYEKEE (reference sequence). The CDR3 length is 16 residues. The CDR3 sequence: CASSLGAGSMNTEAFF. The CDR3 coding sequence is TGTGCCAGCAGCTTGGGGGCAGGTAGCATGAACACTGAAGCTTTCTTT.

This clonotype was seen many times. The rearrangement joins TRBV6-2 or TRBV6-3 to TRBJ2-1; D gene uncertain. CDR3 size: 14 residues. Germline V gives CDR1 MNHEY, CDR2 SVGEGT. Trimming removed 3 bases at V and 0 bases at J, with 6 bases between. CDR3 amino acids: CASSYTISYNEQFF. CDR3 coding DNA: TGTGCCAGCAGTTATACTATCTCCTACAATGAGCAGTTCTTC.